This T cell receptor (beta chain) was recovered during a study of shared clonotypes between healthy human individuals. After removal of 5 bases from V and 2 bases from J, the junction contained 15 bases not matched to a gene. This CDR3 has 17 residues. The germline gives CDR1 SGHRS, CDR2 YFSETQ. The data were produced by immunoSEQ multiplex PCR, yet TCRdb's version contains in-frame clones alone and is incomplete. The sample gives under 2.5 million clones, under 95% of which show up once; about 0.41% is in the top ten. This sequence originates from a man between 18 and 35 years old in good health. Some clones in this sample may be carry-over from other donors' samples. V gene TRBV5-1 combines with J gene TRBJ2-7; 8 bases fit TRBD1. Sequences were obtained from naive CD4+ T cells from PBMCs. Subset reported: CD45RA+ positively selected. The CDR3 loop reads CASSPDVLGQGAYEQYF. The CDR3 region has the DNA TGCGCCAGCAGTCCAGACGTACTCGGACAGGGAGCCTACGAGCAGTACTTC.